Below are 9 T cell receptor beta chains sequenced from a single sample in a study of blood T cells in healthy people across ages. A second 7 to 11 cycle PCR used barcoded and J-beta primers. TCRdb re-called the 5' RACE reads through MiXCR, storing one row per CDR3 protein. The sample contains 1.6 million or so distinct CDR3 sequences, roughly 32% of which appear only once. Sequencing was carried out using blood. Receptor source: a woman aged 25 to 45 in good health.

As to this clonotype: One junction end disagrees with the germline gene, perhaps due to a read error. This rearrangement joins TRBV4-1 to TRBJ2-3, with 7 positions matching TRBD2. Germline V gene lookup returns CDR1 MGHRA and CDR2 YSYEKL. There are 16 residues in the CDR3. The DNA of the CDR3 is TGCGCCAGCAGCCAAGATCCGGGGGGACTCACAGATGCGCAGTATTTT. Residues: CASSQDPGGLTDAQYF.

The CDR3, as DNA: TGTGCCAGCAGCTTGTGGACTAGCGGGAGCGAGACCCAGTACTTC. Its protein is CASSLWTSGSETQYF. The gene calls are TRBV5-6 and TRBJ2-5, with 13 positions matching TRBD2. Trimming removed 1 base from V and 5 bases from J; junction bases left unmatched: 2. The CDR3 spans 15 residues. Looked up from germline, CDR1 is SGHDT and CDR2 is YYEEEE. The variable domain in full, with the rest retrieved from reference TRBV5-6 and TRBJ2-5, is DAGVTQSPTHLIKTRGQQVTLRCSPKSGHDTVSWYQQALGQGPQFIFQYYEEEERQRGNFPDRFSGHQFPNYSSELNVNALLLGDSALYLCASSLWTSGSETQYFGPGTRLLVL.

On this clonotype: This may come from a read error, since a much larger clone is one base off. The chain combines TRBV10-3 with TRBJ2-1, with 9 positions matching TRBD1. This CDR3 is 16 amino acids long. Germline-derived CDR1 and CDR2 are ENHRY and SYGVKD. CDR3 DNA sequence: TGTGCCATCAGTGGCAGCGAGACAGGGGGTCGCAATGAGCGGTTCTTC. This gives the protein CAISGSETGGRNERFF.

This clonotype was seen a few times. CDR3 in amino acids: CASSTSWGGTGELFF. The CDR3 DNA follows: TGCGCCAGCAGCACGTCTTGGGGAGGCACCGGGGAGCTGTTTTTT. The chain employs TRBV5-1 and TRBJ2-2, with a possible D match to TRBD2 (6 bases). The CDR3 has 15 residues. Germline-derived CDR1 and CDR2 are SGHRS and YFSETQ. Trimming removed 4 bases from V and 4 bases from J, with 14 bases in between.

This clonotype was seen a handful of times. The V gene is TRBV5-1, the J gene TRBJ2-3; tentative D call: TRBD2 (5 bases). Germline values: CDR1 SGHRS, CDR2 YFSETQ. V was clipped by 3 bases and J by 2 bases, with 13 bases between them. The CDR3 covers 15 residues. Here the CDR3 reads CASSWRTESTDTQYF. The CDR3 DNA reads TGCGCCAGCAGCTGGAGGACGGAATCCACAGATACGCAGTATTTT.

The V gene is TRBV27, the J gene TRBJ2-2, with 9 bases fitting TRBD2. The CDR3 extends over 16 amino acids. Germline V lookup: CDR1 MNHEY, CDR2 SMNVEV (reference sequence). V lost 0 bases to trimming and J lost 4 bases; unmatched junction nucleotides: 3. The CDR3 nucleotides read TGTGCCAGCAGTTTATCAGTAGCGGGAGTCACCGGGGAGCTGTTTTTT. This encodes CASSLSVAGVTGELFF.

A note on this clonotype: Germline is not matched at one junction end, which may reflect a read error. The rearrangement uses TRBV7-9 and TRBJ2-3; 10 bases align to TRBD2. The CDR3 totals 16 residues. In germline, CDR1 is SEHNR, CDR2 FQNEAQ (reference sequence). This CDR3 reads CASSSYSGGSTGTQYF. CDR3 sequence (DNA): TGTGCCAGCAGCTCCTATAGCGGGGGGAGCACAGGTACGCAGTATTTT.

In its sample, this clonotype was seen once. The chain carries TRBV28 and TRBJ2-3, with D maybe TRBD2 (6 bases). Trimming shortened V by 5 bases and J by 2 bases, and 8 bases separated the two germline ends. The CDR3 is made up of 13 amino acids. Germline V lookup: CDR1 MDHEN, CDR2 SYDVKM. CDR3 nucleotide sequence: TGTGCCAGCAGTGGGACTCCCACAGATACGCAGTATTTT. Translating gives CASSGTPTDTQYF.

The chain employs TRBV20-1 and TRBJ2-3, with D tentatively TRBD1 (5 bases). Trimming removed 0 bases from V and 0 bases from J, with 16 bases in between. Germline V gives CDR1 DFQATT, CDR2 SNEGSKA (reference sequence). The CDR3 loop spans 17 amino acids. The CDR3 loop is CSARDPLGQGSTDTQYF. The CDR3 DNA follows: TGCAGTGCTAGAGATCCCCTAGGGCAGGGTAGCACAGATACGCAGTATTTT.